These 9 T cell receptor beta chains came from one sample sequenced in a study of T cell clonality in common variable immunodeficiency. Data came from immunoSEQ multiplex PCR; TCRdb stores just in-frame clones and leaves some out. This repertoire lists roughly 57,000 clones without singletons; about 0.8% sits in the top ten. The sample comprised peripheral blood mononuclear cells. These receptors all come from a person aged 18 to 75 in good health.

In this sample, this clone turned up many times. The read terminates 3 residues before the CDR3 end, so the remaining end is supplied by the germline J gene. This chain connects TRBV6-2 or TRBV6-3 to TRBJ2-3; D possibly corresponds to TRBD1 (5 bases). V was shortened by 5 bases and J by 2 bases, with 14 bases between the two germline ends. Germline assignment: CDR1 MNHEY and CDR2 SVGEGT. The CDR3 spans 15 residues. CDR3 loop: CASSILTALTDTQYF. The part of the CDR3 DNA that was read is TGTGCCAGCAGTATCTTGACAGCTCTCACAGATACG.

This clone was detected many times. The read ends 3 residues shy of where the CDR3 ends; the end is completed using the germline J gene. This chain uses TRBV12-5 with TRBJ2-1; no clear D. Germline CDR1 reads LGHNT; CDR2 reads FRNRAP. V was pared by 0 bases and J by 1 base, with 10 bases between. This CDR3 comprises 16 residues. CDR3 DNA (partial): TGTGCTAGTGGTTTGGTAATCGGTTTTTCCTACAATGAG. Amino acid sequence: CASGLVIGFSYNE. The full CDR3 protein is CASGLVIGFSYNEQFF. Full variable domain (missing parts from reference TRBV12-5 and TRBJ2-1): DARVTQTPRHKVTEMGQEVTMRCQPILGHNTVFWYRQTMMQGLELLAYFRNRAPLDDSGMPKDRFSAEMPDATLATLKIQPSEPRDSAVYFCASGLVIGFSYNEQFFGPGTRLTVL.

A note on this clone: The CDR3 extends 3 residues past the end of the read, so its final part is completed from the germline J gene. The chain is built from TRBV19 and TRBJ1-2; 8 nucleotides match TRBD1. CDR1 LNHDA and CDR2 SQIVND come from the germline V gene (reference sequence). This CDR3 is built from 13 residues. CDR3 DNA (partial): TGTGCCAGTAGTTCAGGGACAGGATACGAC. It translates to CASSSGTGYD. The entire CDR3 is CASSSGTGYDYTF.

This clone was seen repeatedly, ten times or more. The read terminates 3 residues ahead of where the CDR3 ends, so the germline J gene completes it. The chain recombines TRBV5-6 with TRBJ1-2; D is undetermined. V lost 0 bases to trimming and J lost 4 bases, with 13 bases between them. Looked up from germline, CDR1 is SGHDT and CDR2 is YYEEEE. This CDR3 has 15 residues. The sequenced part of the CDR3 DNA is TGTGCCAGCAGCTTGGCGTCAGATTTTTTCTATGGC. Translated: CASSLASDFFYG. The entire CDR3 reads CASSLASDFFYGYTF.

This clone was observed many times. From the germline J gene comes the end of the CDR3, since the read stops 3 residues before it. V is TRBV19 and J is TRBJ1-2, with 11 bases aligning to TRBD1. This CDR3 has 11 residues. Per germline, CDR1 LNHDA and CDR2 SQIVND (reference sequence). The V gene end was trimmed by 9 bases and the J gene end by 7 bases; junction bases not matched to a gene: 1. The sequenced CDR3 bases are TGTGCCAGCGGACAGGGGGCTGGC. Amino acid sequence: CASGQGAG. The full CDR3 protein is CASGQGAGYTF.

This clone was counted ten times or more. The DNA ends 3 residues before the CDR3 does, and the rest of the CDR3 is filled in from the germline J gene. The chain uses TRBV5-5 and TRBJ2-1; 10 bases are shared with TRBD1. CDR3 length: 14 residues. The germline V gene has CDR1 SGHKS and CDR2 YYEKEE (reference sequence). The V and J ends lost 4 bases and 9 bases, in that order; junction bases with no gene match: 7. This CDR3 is CASSRTGGSGEQFF. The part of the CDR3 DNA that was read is TGTGCCAGCAGCAGGACAGGGGGATCGGGTGAG. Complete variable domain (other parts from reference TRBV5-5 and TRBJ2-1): DAGVTQSPTHLIKTRGQQVTLRCSPISGHKSVSWYQQVLGQGPQFIFQYYEKEERGRGNFPDRFSARQFPNYSSELNVNALLLGDSALYLCASSRTGGSGEQFFGPGTRLTVL.

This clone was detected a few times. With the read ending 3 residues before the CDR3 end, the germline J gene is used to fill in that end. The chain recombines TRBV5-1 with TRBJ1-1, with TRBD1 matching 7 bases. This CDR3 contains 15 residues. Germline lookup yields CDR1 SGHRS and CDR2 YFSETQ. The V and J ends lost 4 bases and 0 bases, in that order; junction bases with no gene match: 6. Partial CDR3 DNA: TGCGCCAGCAGCCGAACCGGGACAGTGAACACTGAA. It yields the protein CASSRTGTVNTE. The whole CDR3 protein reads CASSRTGTVNTEAFF.

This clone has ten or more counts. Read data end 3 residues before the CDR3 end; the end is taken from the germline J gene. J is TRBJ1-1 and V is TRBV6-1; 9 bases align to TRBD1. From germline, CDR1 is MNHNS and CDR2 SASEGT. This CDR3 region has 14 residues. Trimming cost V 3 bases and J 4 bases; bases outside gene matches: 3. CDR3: CASSDGTGFTEAFF. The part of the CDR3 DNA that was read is TGTGCCAGCAGTGACGGGACAGGGTTCACTGAA.

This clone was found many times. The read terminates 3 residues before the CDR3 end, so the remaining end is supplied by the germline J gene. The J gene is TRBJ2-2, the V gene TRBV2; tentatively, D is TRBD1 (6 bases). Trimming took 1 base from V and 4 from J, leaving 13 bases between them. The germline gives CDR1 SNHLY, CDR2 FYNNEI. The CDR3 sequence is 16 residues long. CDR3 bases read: TGTGCCAGCAGTGAAGAAGCCGGGACAATCACCGGGGAG. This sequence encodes CASSEEAGTITGE. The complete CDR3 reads CASSEEAGTITGELFF.